This T cell receptor (beta chain) was documented in a study of T cell responses to AZD1222 COVID-19 vaccine (dated by TCRdb to about 2021). Background on the whole study: TCR sequencing covered over 230 trial participants: 200 to 220 given two doses of AZD1222 and 26 given two doses of MenACWY control vaccine. Trial participants were enrolled by age into 18-55, 56-69 and 70-plus year subgroups, with around 140, 26 and 57 TCR-sequenced participants respectively.

The germline V gene encodes CDR1 GTSNPN and CDR2 SVGIG (reference sequence). The CDR3 holds 14 amino acids from the cysteine to the phenylalanine. Only the CDR3 DNA stays, 42 bases, in frame from base 1. Here V drops 0 bases and J drops 5 bases, and the junction holds 4 bases not matched to any gene. Overall results and qualifications from the work: Epitopes outside the regions mutated in the B.1.351 and B.1.1.7 variants were reportedly recognized by nearly half of the unique spike-specific TCRs. In the small 56-69-year group, the increase in depth fell short of significance, most likely because of low power. CD4 TCRs associated with the vaccine covered the entire spike protein, and the dominant responses were in regions 160-218 and 743-854. After two AZD1222 doses, both the breadth and the depth of spike-specific TCRs were significantly higher than at day 0 and than in MenACWY recipients. Participants were mostly white British, with more females than males. The authors suggested clonal diversity may have been underestimated. Because no samples from the day 14 peak response were available, repertoires could be characterized only after the peak T cell response. Conclusions about previously exposed vaccinees are limited because only six or seven AZD1222 recipients were SARS-CoV-2 seropositive at baseline.

Details on this clone: Its antigen remains undetermined. The input lacks base qualities; no much larger clone sits a single base away.

The CDR3 regions of human TCRbeta chains were analyzed by immunosequencing. The study's processing was this. TCRs in the repertoires were matched against a reference library of SARS-CoV-2-specific TCRs that had been generated with the MIRA antigen-specificity platform. Breadth was defined as the fraction of unique TCRs that were SARS-CoV-2-associated, and depth was defined as the fraction of total T cells that were SARS-CoV-2-associated. Using the MIRA data, each spike-specific TCR was assigned both to the spike region to which the TCR was reactive and to a CD4 or CD8 class. Log10-transformed breadth and depth values were compared by one-way ANOVA with Sidak's multiple comparisons tests. The immuneACCESS repertoire file appears here via TCRdb, limited to in-frame rearrangements. These files lack a portion of the clones; in checked studies, under half of the deficit traces to unresolved V genes, and the cause of the others is not known. Clonal size and the V and J genes are those of that table, whereas D and trimming came from the DNA. The sample table shows 130,000 to 150,000 clones, and roughly nine tenths are seen once. Around 1.5% of the sample is taken by the ten largest.

The time point label of this sample denotes: about 28 days (+/-7) after the second vaccine dose. Because spike-specific TCR depth and breadth did not differ between the two schedules, AZD1222 recipients who got a second dose at roughly 4 weeks were pooled with those who got a second dose at roughly 12 weeks. Vaccinee samples came from UK trials COV001 and COV002, including a single-blind randomized controlled phase 2/3 trial of AZD1222 (ChAdOx1 nCoV-19) in healthy adults. Trial participant PBMC samples were collected at day 0 and day 28 after the second dose for TCRbeta chain sequencing. The sample consisted of peripheral blood, taken 28 days after the second AZD1222 dose. This TCR came from an adult who received the AZD1222 COVID-19 vaccine. The rearrangement joined TRBV30 to TRBJ2-5, with TRBD2 identical over 9 junction bases. The DNA sequence is TGTGCCTGGAGTGTAGCGGGAGGCGCGGAGACCCAGTACTTC. It specifies CAWSVAGGAETQYF.